The sequence of this TCR beta chain was determined in a study of chemoradiotherapy in HPV16-positive cancers. Findings and limits, study-wide: Better recurrence-free survival went with HPV-responsive T-cell expansion in HPV16-positive patients. Non-HPV-specific T cells did not expand in tumors during treatment, whereas candidate HPV-specific clones and E7-related motifs did.

Data came from immunoSEQ multiplex PCR; TCRdb stores just in-frame clones and leaves some out. The sample contains under 85,000 clones, 88% of which appear only once. The CDR3 sequence is 15 residues long. Per germline, CDR1 MNHEY and CDR2 SVGAGI. Trimming removed 2 bases at V and 0 bases at J, with 10 bases between. Points on this clone: Its antigen is undetermined.

The chain employs TRBV6-5 and TRBJ1-1; no definite D call. This TCR was sampled from a human donor with HPV-associated anogenital cancer. The source was blood, collected from a patient who underwent chemoradiotherapy. CDR3: CASSYGRAVNTEAFF. The CDR3 region has the DNA TGTGCCAGCAGTTACGGGAGGGCCGTGAACACTGAAGCTTTCTTT.